A selection of T cell receptor beta chains follows, all from one sample in a study of T-cell memory formation after mild COVID-19. TCRdb redid the calling of the 5' RACE reads with MiXCR, one entry per CDR3 protein. The sample has more than 400,000 distinct CDR3 sequences; about 18% are singletons. What was sequenced was PBMCs or a T cell subset sorted from them (not recorded which). The receptors stem from an adult woman who had mild COVID-19 (a few samples of this study predate the infection). Cell type and time point are not known. Both conserved end residues are part of each CDR3. A D gene is named only where the DNA matches it firmly. Clone size is given for some rows only: seen once, a few or many times, or a class if the clone is expanded.

clone_size	v_call	cdr3_length	j_call	d_call	cdr3_aa	cdr3_nt
few	TRBV7-7	15	TRBJ1-1	-	CASSNNRAGNTEAFF	TGTGCTAGCAGCAATAACAGGGCGGGAAACACTGAAGCTTTCTTT
few	TRBV6-1	15	TRBJ1-1	TRBD1	CASTWTGGVGAEAFF	TGTGCCAGCACCTGGACAGGGGGCGTCGGGGCTGAAGCTTTCTTT
-	TRBV9	14	TRBJ2-1	-	CASGGRNGGNEQFF	TGTGCCAGCGGGGGGCGGAATGGAGGGAATGAGCAGTTCTTC
-	TRBV5-1	15	TRBJ2-7	TRBD1	CASSFPGQGFYEQYF	TGCGCCAGCAGCTTCCCGGGACAGGGATTCTACGAGCAGTACTTC
few	TRBV20-1	17	TRBJ2-3	-	CSARDGSRDFQGDTQYF	TGCAGTGCTAGAGATGGGTCCCGGGACTTTCAGGGAGATACGCAGTATTTT
few	TRBV5-8	15	TRBJ1-2	-	CASSLGAVTNYGYTF	TGTGCCAGCAGCTTGGGGGCCGTCACTAACTATGGCTACACCTTC
-	TRBV20-1	12	TRBJ1-2	-	CSAAGAGYGYTF	TGCAGTGCGGCTGGGGCCGGCTATGGCTACACCTTC
few	TRBV9	19	TRBJ2-4	TRBD1	CASSPLNRAGGLAKNIQYF	TGTGCCAGCAGCCCCCTCAACAGAGCAGGGGGATTAGCCAAAAACATTCAGTACTTC
-	TRBV9	15	TRBJ2-1	TRBD2	CASSVVAGLGNEQFF	TGTGCCAGCAGCGTGGTAGCGGGTCTGGGCAATGAGCAGTTCTTC
-	TRBV4-2	14	TRBJ1-2	TRBD1	CASSQLEGAYGYTF	TGTGCCAGCAGCCAACTGGAGGGGGCGTATGGCTACACCTTC
-	TRBV9	13	TRBJ1-1	TRBD1	CASSKTGGYEAFF	TGTGCCAGCAGCAAGACAGGGGGATACGAAGCTTTCTTT
few	TRBV6-5	16	TRBJ1-4	-	CASSPGLPATNEKLFF	TGTGCCAGCAGTCCCGGACTCCCTGCAACTAATGAAAAACTGTTTTTT
-	TRBV5-1	15	TRBJ2-7	TRBD2	CASSPELAGPYEQYF	TGCGCCAGCAGCCCGGAACTAGCGGGTCCCTACGAGCAGTACTTC
few	TRBV7-3	15	TRBJ2-2	-	CASSIPGTTTGELFF	TGTGCCAGCAGCATCCCCGGGACCACCACCGGGGAGCTGTTTTTT
once	TRBV7-3	13	TRBJ1-5	-	CASSRDRMQPQHF	TGTGCCAGCAGCCGAGACAGAATGCAGCCCCAGCATTTT
few	TRBV12-3/TRBV12-4	13	TRBJ1-6	-	CASSQGGRSPLHF	TGTGCCAGCAGCCAGGGAGGTCGTTCACCCCTCCACTTT
few	TRBV5-6	13	TRBJ1-5	-	CASSFGTRQPQHF	TGTGCCAGCAGCTTCGGGACCCGGCAGCCCCAGCATTTT
-	TRBV6-2/TRBV6-3	13	TRBJ2-5	TRBD1	CASSYDRVTDRYF	TGTGCCAGCAGTTACGACAGGGTAACGGACCGGTACTTC
-	TRBV5-8	14	TRBJ2-7	-	CASSLSGGWDEQYF	TGTGCCAGCAGCTTGTCGGGGGGCTGGGACGAGCAGTACTTC
few	TRBV9	13	TRBJ1-2	TRBD1	CASSAQGDYGYTF	TGTGCCAGCAGCGCCCAGGGGGACTATGGCTACACCTTC
-	TRBV6-1	12	TRBJ1-5	-	CASRAGARTHLF	TGTGCCAGCAGGGCAGGGGCCCGGACCCACCTTTTT
-	TRBV29-1	14	TRBJ2-7	-	CSVVPTGLSYEQYF	TGCAGCGTTGTCCCCACAGGCCTTTCCTACGAGCAGTACTTC
-	TRBV18	16	TRBJ2-3	-	CASSPRQVGFTDTQYF	TGTGCCAGCTCACCACGGCAGGTCGGGTTCACAGATACGCAGTATTTT
-	TRBV12-3/TRBV12-4	13	TRBJ2-7	-	CASSLPDSYEQYF	TGTGCCAGCAGTTTACCAGACTCCTACGAGCAGTACTTC
-	TRBV15	17	TRBJ2-4	-	CATSREGVDLAKNIQYF	TGTGCCACCAGCAGAGAGGGGGTGGACCTAGCCAAAAACATTCAGTACTTC
few	TRBV20-1	13	TRBJ2-3	TRBD2	CSARGLAGYTQYF	TGCAGTGCTAGAGGACTAGCGGGATATACGCAGTATTTT
few	TRBV6-5	16	TRBJ2-1	TRBD2	CASSYRAGGPFNEQFF	TGTGCCAGCAGTTACCGAGCGGGGGGGCCCTTCAATGAGCAGTTCTTC
few	TRBV19	13	TRBJ2-7	TRBD2	CASTSGSSYEQYF	TGTGCCAGTACTAGCGGAAGCTCCTACGAGCAGTACTTC
-	TRBV28	14	TRBJ1-2	-	CASSSELNNYGYTF	TGTGCCAGCAGTTCTGAACTCAATAACTATGGCTACACCTTC
-	TRBV3-1	16	TRBJ2-7	TRBD1	CASSLHRDRASYEQYF	TGTGCCAGCAGCCTACACCGGGACAGAGCCTCCTACGAGCAGTACTTC
-	TRBV5-4	17	TRBJ2-1	TRBD2	CASSLAVGGEYYNEQFF	TGTGCCAGCAGCTTGGCCGTCGGGGGGGAATACTACAATGAGCAGTTCTTC
few	TRBV7-8	15	TRBJ1-4	TRBD1	CASSSGQGIAEKLFF	TGTGCCAGCAGCTCCGGACAGGGGATAGCTGAAAAACTGTTTTTT
few	TRBV9	12	TRBJ2-1	TRBD2	CASSPGGYEQFF	TGTGCCAGCAGTCCGGGAGGCTATGAGCAGTTCTTC
-	TRBV6-5	13	TRBJ1-2	-	CASGGPWSYGYTF	TGTGCCAGCGGGGGTCCCTGGTCCTATGGCTACACCTTC
-	TRBV5-6	14	TRBJ2-1	-	CASSLGLASREQFF	TGTGCCAGCAGCTTGGGACTGGCTAGCCGTGAGCAGTTCTTC
few	TRBV12-3/TRBV12-4	15	TRBJ1-1	TRBD1	CASSSPGRGQSEAFF	TGTGCCAGCAGTTCCCCAGGGAGGGGGCAGAGTGAAGCTTTCTTT
-	TRBV20-1	13	TRBJ2-1	-	CSALMDSRNEQFF	TGCAGTGCCCTCATGGACTCTCGCAATGAGCAGTTCTTC
-	TRBV7-9	13	TRBJ1-2	-	CASSTRTDVVYTF	TGTGCCAGCAGCACCAGGACCGACGTAGTCTACACCTTC
-	TRBV20-1	16	TRBJ1-1	TRBD1	CSARNHLGQGNTEAFF	TGCAGTGCTAGAAACCATCTTGGACAGGGGAACACTGAAGCTTTCTTT
few	TRBV7-9	15	TRBJ2-7	TRBD1	CASISRDRGPYEQYF	TGTGCCAGCATCTCCAGGGACAGGGGCCCCTACGAGCAGTACTTC
few	TRBV3-1	12	TRBJ1-2	TRBD1	CASSPGTDGYTF	TGTGCCAGCAGCCCAGGGACAGATGGCTACACCTTC
many	TRBV24-1	12	TRBJ1-2	TRBD1	CATGTANYGYTF	TGTGCCACCGGGACAGCTAACTATGGCTACACCTTC
-	TRBV25-1	14	TRBJ2-7	-	CASTPSRGLREQYF	TGTGCCAGCACCCCCTCTCGGGGACTGAGGGAGCAGTACTTC
few	TRBV28	15	TRBJ2-2	-	CASSLPAFRAGELFF	TGTGCCAGCAGTTTGCCAGCGTTTCGGGCCGGGGAGCTGTTTTTT
-	TRBV7-8	16	TRBJ2-7	-	CASSSQTRGLGYEQYF	TGTGCCAGCAGCTCGCAAACTAGGGGATTAGGGTACGAGCAGTACTTC
many	TRBV7-7	15	TRBJ2-2	-	CASSSRLGQSGELFF	TGTGCTAGCAGCTCTCGCTTGGGGCAGTCCGGGGAGCTGTTTTTT
few	TRBV3-1	14	TRBJ2-7	-	CASSQTINSYEQYF	TGTGCCAGCAGCCAGACGATTAATTCCTACGAGCAGTACTTC
few	TRBV2	13	TRBJ2-5	-	CASSSRYMETQYF	TGTGCCAGCAGTTCACGCTATATGGAGACCCAGTACTTC
few	TRBV4-1	17	TRBJ2-1	TRBD2	CASSQRGLAGNYNEQFF	TGCGCCAGCAGCCAACGCGGACTAGCCGGAAACTACAATGAGCAGTTCTTC
few	TRBV6-5	14	TRBJ1-2	TRBD1	CASSYGQGARGYTF	TGTGCCAGCAGTTACGGGCAGGGGGCGCGAGGCTACACCTTC
-	TRBV6-2/TRBV6-3	17	TRBJ2-1	-	CASSPLYHYKEYNEQFF	TGTGCCAGCAGTCCCCTATATCATTATAAAGAATACAATGAGCAGTTCTTC
-	TRBV7-9	17	TRBJ2-7	-	CASSLEERTANPYEQYF	TGTGCCAGCAGCTTAGAGGAAAGGACAGCGAATCCCTACGAGCAGTACTTC
few	TRBV30	14	TRBJ2-5	-	CAWRLMGRQETQYF	TGTGCCTGGAGGCTCATGGGCAGACAAGAGACCCAGTACTTC